These 11 T cell receptor beta chains originate from one sample sequenced in a study of T cells after yellow fever vaccination. Each CDR3 protein gets one entry after TCRdb re-called the 5' RACE reads with MiXCR. The sample holds about 260,000 distinct CDR3 sequences, roughly 4% seen once. The source material was PBMCs, sampled 15 days after the yellow fever booster vaccination. These receptors were collected from a man in his late teens or twenties who received the YFV17D yellow fever vaccine.

This clonotype appeared many times. The chain carries TRBV12-3 or TRBV12-4 and TRBJ2-2; D ambiguous. The CDR3 totals 14 residues. The germline V and J ends were trimmed by 8 bases and 1 base, with 11 bases remaining between them. CDR3: CASAHSLNTGELFF. The DNA of the CDR3 is TGTGCCAGCGCCCACTCTCTGAACACCGGGGAGCTGTTTTTT.

This clonotype showed up many times. CDR3 protein: CASRHRQGMNTEAFF. DNA for the CDR3: TGTGCCAGCAGACACCGACAGGGCATGAACACTGAAGCTTTCTTT. The J gene is TRBJ1-1, the V gene TRBV7-9; 7 nucleotides match TRBD1. The CDR3 has 15 residues. Germline trimming cut 6 bases from V and 0 bases from J; bases unmatched to any gene: 7. Germline-derived CDR1 and CDR2 are SEHNR and FQNEAQ (reference sequence).

In this sample, this clonotype turned up many times. The J gene is TRBJ2-6, the V gene TRBV12-5, with unresolved D. The CDR3 sequence is 15 residues long. Germline assignment: CDR1 LGHNT and CDR2 FRNRAP. V was cut by 1 base and J by 0 bases, with 4 bases left in between. For the CDR3, the DNA is TGTGCTAGTGGTTTGGGACACTCTGGGGCCAACGTCCTGACTTTC. Translated, it gives CASGLGHSGANVLTF.

This clonotype was picked up many times. The chain has TRBV5-1 and TRBJ2-3, with TRBD1 matching 7 bases. CDR1 and CDR2 from the germline V gene are SGHRS and YFSETQ. CDR3 length equals 14 residues. J was trimmed by 8 bases and V by 0 bases; bases with no gene match: 6. The CDR3 nucleotides read TGCGCCAGCAGCTTGGATACTCAGGGGGTTACGCAGTATTTT. Residues: CASSLDTQGVTQYF.

This clonotype was detected ten times or more. The rearrangement links TRBV7-2 to TRBJ2-7; TRBD2 matches 10 bases. The germline V gene encodes CDR1 SGHTA and CDR2 FQGNSA. V gave up 5 bases and J gave up 2 bases; unmatched junction bases: 3. There are 14 residues in the CDR3. CDR3 nucleotides: TGTGCCAGCAGCATTACTAGCGGGGCCTACGAGCAGTACTTC. This encodes CASSITSGAYEQYF.

In this sample, this clonotype turned up many times. V is TRBV20-1 and J is TRBJ1-2; D gene unclear. This CDR3 has 15 residues. The V end lost 0 bases, the J end lost 3 bases, and 14 bases lay between the germline ends. Germline values: CDR1 DFQATT, CDR2 SNEGSKA (reference sequence). The CDR3 DNA reads TGCAGTGCTAGAGATGACGGATCGAAATACTATGGCTACACCTTC. The encoded protein is CSARDDGSKYYGYTF.

This clonotype was recorded at least ten times. The J gene is TRBJ2-2, the V gene TRBV7-9; D perhaps matches TRBD2 (5 bases). V lost 6 bases and J 4 bases, leaving 12 bases between the germline ends. The CDR3 covers 14 residues. The V gene's germline CDR1 is SEHNR and CDR2 FQNEAQ (reference sequence). In DNA form, the CDR3 reads TGTGCCAGCAGATTGAGGGAGACCACCGGGGAGCTGTTTTTT. Its protein product is CASRLRETTGELFF.

This clonotype showed up many times. J is TRBJ2-5 and V is TRBV11-2, with a possible D match to TRBD1 (6 bases). The ends were cut back, 1 base at V and 3 bases at J, with 18 bases in the middle. The germline gives CDR1 SGHAT, CDR2 FQNNGV. The CDR3 is made up of 17 amino acids. CDR3 nucleotides: TGTGCCAGCAGCTTAGGACTCTACAACAGGGTCAAAGAGACCCAGTACTTC. Protein product: CASSLGLYNRVKETQYF.

The chain is built from TRBV5-1 and TRBJ2-5, with D possibly TRBD2 on 7 matching bases. Germline CDR1 is SGHRS and CDR2 is YFSETQ. This CDR3 contains 16 residues. V lost 4 bases and J 5 bases, leaving 21 bases between the germline ends. The DNA of the CDR3 is TGCGCCAGCAGCCCACCAAATGGGGGGGCCTTGGAGACCCAGTACTTC. Translating gives CASSPPNGGALETQYF.

This clonotype was counted ten times or more. The rearrangement joins TRBV7-9 to TRBJ1-2; TRBD1 might be the D (6 bases). The V end lost 5 bases, the J end lost 1 base, and 20 bases lay between the germline ends. Germline V gives CDR1 SEHNR, CDR2 FQNEAQ (reference sequence). This CDR3 contains 17 residues. This CDR3 reads CASSPRTAMGINYGYTF. Written as DNA, the CDR3 is TGTGCCAGCAGCCCGCGGACAGCCATGGGGATTAACTATGGCTACACCTTC.

The table lists this clonotype with many counts. DNA for the CDR3: TGTGCCAGCAGCCTTGGGCCGAACTACGAGCAGTACTTC. Its translation is CASSLGPNYEQYF. The rearrangement links TRBV3-1 to TRBJ2-7; unclear D gene. V gave up 4 bases and J gave up 3 bases, with 10 bases separating them. The CDR3 extends over 13 amino acids. CDR1 LGHDT and CDR2 YNNKEL come from the germline V gene (reference sequence).